The 25 T cell receptor beta chains in this list originate from one sample, sequenced in a study of blood T cell repertoires in COVID-19. The method was immunoSEQ multiplex PCR; TCRdb's version includes in-frame clones alone and lacks a portion of them. Counted here are tens of thousands of clones, approximately 90% occurring once; the ten biggest clones make up approximately 16%. Material for sequencing was peripheral blood. The receptors come from an elderly man with acute or convalescent COVID-19.

The chain uses TRBV5-1 and TRBJ2-3, with D possibly TRBD1 on 5 matching bases. Trimming shortened V by 3 bases and J by 5 bases, and 10 bases separated the two germline ends. This CDR3 region has 13 residues. CDR1 and CDR2 (germline): SGHRS, YFSETQ. CDR3 DNA: TGCGCCAGCAGCTCATTGACAGAAGATACGCAGTATTTT. This codes for CASSSLTEDTQYF.

The J gene is TRBJ1-1, the V gene TRBV10-3; TRBD1 matches at 9 bases. Per the germline V gene, CDR1 is ENHRY and CDR2 is SYGVKD. The CDR3 length is 14 residues. V lost 6 bases, J lost 2 bases, and 4 bases stayed unmatched. CDR3 nucleotides: TGTGCCATCAGGGGGACAGGGTCAAACACTGAAGCTTTCTTT. Translating gives CAIRGTGSNTEAFF.

J is TRBJ2-7 and V is TRBV18; 11 bases are shared with TRBD1. The CDR3 contains 14 residues. The V gene's germline CDR1 is KGHSH and CDR2 LQKENI. V was pared by 3 bases and J by 4 bases, with 2 bases of the junction left unmatched. CDR3 sequence reads: CASSPDRGQYEQYF. The CDR3 bases are TGTGCCAGCTCACCGGACAGGGGGCAGTACGAGCAGTACTTC.

The gene calls are TRBV6-1 and TRBJ1-6; D is unclear. The ends were cut back, 0 bases at V and 8 bases at J, with 5 bases in the middle. The CDR3 runs 13 residues. Germline values: CDR1 MNHNS, CDR2 SASEGT. The DNA of the CDR3 is TGTGCCAGCAGTGAAGCTTTATATTCACCCCTCCACTTT. This encodes CASSEALYSPLHF.

This chain uses TRBV15 with TRBJ2-1, with a possible D match to TRBD1 (8 bases). In germline, CDR1 is LNHNV, CDR2 YYDKDF (reference sequence). The ends were cut back, 4 bases at V and 9 bases at J, with 31 bases in the middle. This CDR3 has 19 amino acids. The CDR3 loop is CATSKDSRPAGQVRSEQFF. Here the CDR3 DNA reads TGTGCCACCAGCAAAGATTCCAGACCAGCGGGACAGGTGAGGAGTGAGCAGTTCTTC.

J is TRBJ2-3 and V is TRBV6-5, with a possible D match to TRBD2 (7 bases). Between the trimmed V and J ends, which lost 6 bases and 4 bases, there was a span of 14 bases. The CDR3 is 14 amino acids. Germline V lookup: CDR1 MNHEY, CDR2 SVGAGI. CDR3 region: CASRAGGGADTQYF. CDR3 in DNA: TGTGCCAGCAGGGCGGGCGGGGGCGCAGATACGCAGTATTTT.

This chain joins TRBV5-1 and TRBJ2-1; 8 bases fit TRBD2. With V trimmed by 3 bases and J by 0 bases, 5 bases remained unmatched. Germline-derived CDR1 and CDR2 are SGHRS and YFSETQ. The CDR3 sequence is 16 residues long. CDR3 region: CASSWGSGASYNEQFF. CDR3 coding DNA: TGCGCCAGCAGCTGGGGTAGCGGGGCCTCCTACAATGAGCAGTTCTTC. The variable domain in full, completed from reference TRBV5-1 and TRBJ2-1, reads KAGVTQTPRYLIKTRGQQVTLSCSPISGHRSVSWYQQTPGQGLQFLFEYFSETQRNKGNFPGRFSGRQFSNSRSEMNVSTLELGDSALYLCASSWGSGASYNEQFFGPGTRLTVL.

J is TRBJ1-6 and V is TRBV7-9; TRBD1 agrees at 7 bases. V gave up 5 bases and J gave up 6 bases; unmatched junction bases: 13. Germline V lookup: CDR1 SEHNR, CDR2 FQNEAQ (reference sequence). This CDR3 contains 17 residues. CDR3 protein: CASSPASPTGFNSPLHF. The CDR3 DNA is TGTGCCAGCAGCCCCGCTTCCCCGACAGGGTTTAATTCACCCCTCCACTTT. Using reference TRBV7-9 and TRBJ1-6 for the parts outside the CDR3, the full variable domain is DTGVSQNPRHKITKRGQNVTFRCDPISEHNRLYWYRQTLGQGPEFLTYFQNEAQLEKSRLLSDRFSAERPKGSFSTLEIQRTEQGDSAMYLCASSPASPTGFNSPLHFGNGTRLTVT.

V gene TRBV11-2 combines with J gene TRBJ2-7; possibly TRBD2 for D (5 bases). The CDR3 is 18 residues long. Germline CDR1 and CDR2: SGHAT and FQNNGV. The V and J ends lost 7 bases and 4 bases respectively, with 29 bases between them. CDR3 nucleotides: TGTGCCAGCATCCTCGAGCCGGGAACCCGCACCGAAATATACGAGCAGTACTTC. It is translated as CASILEPGTRTEIYEQYF.

The genes are TRBV4-2 and TRBJ2-3; D not resolved. The V end lost 0 bases, the J end lost 0 bases, and 19 bases lay between the germline ends. The CDR3 is 19 amino acids. In germline, CDR1 is LGHNA, CDR2 YNFKEQ. CDR3 in amino acids: CASSQDRAPRPLSTDTQYF. In nucleotides, the CDR3 is TGTGCCAGCAGCCAAGATCGCGCCCCTCGCCCCCTTAGCACAGATACGCAGTATTTT.

This clone was observed once. The V gene is TRBV18, the J gene TRBJ2-5, with 9 bases identical to TRBD1. CDR1 KGHSH and CDR2 LQKENI come from the germline V gene. The CDR3 spans 19 residues. The V and J ends lost 1 base and 1 base, in that order; junction bases with no gene match: 13. For the CDR3, the DNA is TGTGCCAGCTCACCACAACTTCTTGGGACAGGGACACCCCAAGAGACCCAGTACTTC. Its protein product is CASSPQLLGTGTPQETQYF.

The rearrangement uses TRBV7-2 and TRBJ2-3; the match to TRBD2 covers 9 bases. Germline values: CDR1 SGHTA, CDR2 FQGNSA. The CDR3 has 19 amino acids. V lost 1 base and J lost 2; bases outside the gene matches: 13. CDR3 nucleotides: TGTGCCAGCAGCTTAGGTTCGGGACTAGCCCAACAATACACAGATACGCAGTATTTT. Protein: CASSLGSGLAQQYTDTQYF.

The chain carries TRBV30 and TRBJ2-7, with 7 bases that match TRBD1. Germline V gene lookup returns CDR1 GTSNPN and CDR2 SVGIG (reference sequence). This CDR3 is built from 13 residues. V shed 4 bases and J 4 bases; nucleotides not matched to a gene: 7. The CDR3 DNA sequence: TGTGCCTGGATGAAGGGGGCCAAGTACGAGCAGTACTTC. It encodes CAWMKGAKYEQYF.

J is TRBJ1-5 and V is TRBV18, with D possibly TRBD1 on 5 matching bases. The CDR3 is made up of 15 amino acids. With 3 bases removed from V and 1 base from J, the gap between germline ends came to 10 bases. Germline V gives CDR1 KGHSH, CDR2 LQKENI. CDR3 bases: TGTGCCAGCTCACCTGGGGCAGGGAGCAATCAGCCCCAGCATTTT. It encodes CASSPGAGSNQPQHF.

The chain links TRBV12-3 or TRBV12-4 to TRBJ2-5; D call uncertain. The CDR3 contains 13 residues. V dropped 8 bases and J dropped 5 bases, with 15 bases sitting between them. The CDR3 region has the DNA TGTGCCAGCCTCAGGTCCGAGTGGGAGACCCAGTACTTC. It translates to CASLRSEWETQYF.

The chain uses TRBV5-4 and TRBJ2-1; D is unresolved. Germline V gene sequence: CDR1 SGHNT, CDR2 YYREEE (reference sequence). Trimming took off 4 bases at V and 3 bases at J, with 14 bases between the two ends. The CDR3 loop spans 15 amino acids. The CDR3 bases are TGTGCCAGCAGCCCACCCGACACGTTCTACAATGAGCAGTTCTTC. Protein product: CASSPPDTFYNEQFF. Using reference TRBV5-4 and TRBJ2-1 for the parts outside the CDR3, the full variable domain is ETGVTQSPTHLIKTRGQQVTLRCSSQSGHNTVSWYQQALGQGPQFIFQYYREEENGRGNFPPRFSGLQFPNYSSELNVNALELDDSALYLCASSPPDTFYNEQFFGPGTRLTVL.

The V call is TRBV5-1, the J call TRBJ1-3, with D perhaps TRBD1 (6 bases). Trimming stripped 4 bases from V and 5 bases from J, with 16 bases between. Germline V gives CDR1 SGHRS, CDR2 YFSETQ. The CDR3 consists of 15 residues. This CDR3 is CASSPDSTWRNTIYF. DNA for the CDR3: TGCGCCAGCAGCCCGGACAGTACCTGGAGAAACACCATATATTTT.

The chain couples TRBV5-4 to TRBJ2-7, with 11 bases fitting TRBD1. This CDR3 is built from 14 residues. CDR1 is SGHNT and CDR2 is YYREEE in the germline V gene (reference sequence). The ends lost 4 bases at V and 6 bases at J; junction bases unmatched: 6. The CDR3 region has the DNA TGTGCCAGCAGCATTCCGGGACAGGGGGTCGAGCAGTACTTC. Amino acids: CASSIPGQGVEQYF.

The chain combines TRBV6-2 or TRBV6-3 with TRBJ2-5; 9 bases agree with TRBD1. The CDR3 has 16 amino acids. Germline-derived CDR1 and CDR2 are MNHEY and SVGEGT. The V segment lost 6 bases and the J segment 2 bases; nucleotides outside the gene matches: 10. CDR3 loop: CASSPDRGWIQETQYF. The CDR3 DNA reads as TGTGCCAGCAGCCCGGACAGGGGTTGGATACAAGAGACCCAGTACTTC.

The genes are TRBV3-1 (or the pseudogene TRBV3-2) and TRBJ2-1; no definite D call. The V end was cut by 0 bases, the J end by 0 bases, with 12 bases between. CDR3 length: 17 amino acids. CDR1 and CDR2 (germline): LGHDT, YNNKEL (reference sequence). The CDR3 here is CASSQDLLMSSYNEQFF. The CDR3 DNA follows: TGTGCCAGCAGCCAAGATCTTCTAATGAGCTCCTACAATGAGCAGTTCTTC.

The rearrangement joins TRBV24-1 to TRBJ1-5, with D perhaps matching TRBD1 (5 bases). The germline V gene has CDR1 KGHDR and CDR2 SFDVKD. There are 14 residues in the CDR3. Trimming shortened V by 3 bases and J by 5 bases, and 10 bases separated the two germline ends. CDR3 bases: TGTGCCACCAGTGATAGGGGTGCCCATCAGCCCCAGCATTTT. This translates into CATSDRGAHQPQHF.

The count of this clone is one. The chain combines TRBV25-1 with TRBJ1-4, with D possibly TRBD1 on 6 matching bases. The CDR3 covers 15 residues. V lost 3 bases to trimming and J lost 5 bases, with 13 bases between them. Germline CDR1 is MGHDK and CDR2 is SYGVNS. The CDR3: CASSESDRENEKLFF. The CDR3 DNA reads TGTGCCAGCAGTGAGTCGGACAGAGAGAATGAAAAACTGTTTTTT.

The chain uses TRBV2 and TRBJ2-7; 10 bases match TRBD1. Germline CDR1 SNHLY, CDR2 FYNNEI. The V and J ends lost 6 bases and 9 bases, in that order; junction bases with no gene match: 11. This CDR3 has 14 residues. This CDR3 reads CASSGGTGVVGQYF. The CDR3 DNA reads TGTGCCAGCAGCGGCGGGACAGGGGTCGTGGGGCAGTACTTC.

The V and J genes are TRBV5-1 and TRBJ1-4; D not certain. This CDR3 region has 15 residues. V lost 3 bases and J 2 bases, leaving 11 bases between the germline ends. The V gene's germline CDR1 is SGHRS and CDR2 YFSETQ. The DNA for the CDR3 is TGCGCCAGCAGCTCGCAAGCTCTGACTAATGAAAAACTGTTTTTT. Protein product: CASSSQALTNEKLFF.

The J gene is TRBJ2-1, the V gene TRBV9, with D possibly being TRBD1 (6 bases). The ends were cut back, 0 bases at V and 4 bases at J, with 8 bases in the middle. The CDR3 covers 14 residues. Germline CDR1 SGDLS, CDR2 YYNGEE. CDR3: CASSVGGQYNEQFF. The CDR3 DNA follows: TGTGCCAGCAGCGTAGGGGGACAATACAATGAGCAGTTCTTC.